The rows below give T cell receptor beta chains drawn from one sample of a study of graft-versus-host responses after intestinal transplantation. This table comes from immunoSEQ multiplex PCR, and its TCRdb copy is limited to in-frame clones, with some not included. The sample consists of over 45,000 clones, approximately 90% of them appearing once. Sequences were derived from PBMCs, sampled 26 days after transplant. These receptors were obtained from a human patient who received an intestinal transplant, so some T cells may come from the graft donor. Each CDR3 is given with its conserved first and last residue. D genes are given only for firm matches. Clone size, where shown, is once, few, many, or a class for clones that have expanded.

TRBJ1-6 TRBD1 . TRBV5-4 TGTGCCAGCAGGCCCGGTAAACAGGGGACCCTCCACTTT CASRPGKQGTLHF
TRBJ2-7 TRBD2 . TRBV18 TGTGCCAGCTCACTCACCGGGACTAGTCGTCGCGAGCAGTACTTC CASSLTGTSRREQYF
TRBJ2-5 TRBD1 . TRBV13 TGTGCCAGCAGCTCTAGGACAGGGGACCTTAAAGAGACCCAGTACTTC CASSSRTGDLKETQYF
TRBJ2-5 . once TRBV27 TGTGCCAGCAGTTCAGGGTTCAGGAGAGAGACCCAGTACTTC CASSSGFRRETQYF
TRBJ2-1 . . TRBV28 TGTGCCAGCAGTTTTATGGCCAACTACAATGAGCAGTTCTTC CASSFMANYNEQFF
TRBJ2-1 TRBD2 . TRBV5-1 TGCGCCAGCAGCTCCGGGACTAGCGGCTACAATGAGCAGTTCTTC CASSSGTSGYNEQFF
TRBJ2-3 TRBD2 . TRBV6-4 TGTGCCAGCAGTGACTCTAGCGGGGGGGCAGATACGCAGTATTTT CASSDSSGGADTQYF
TRBJ2-3 . . TRBV27 TGTGCCAGCAAATTGGACAGGGAGGGGGGAGGCGATACGCAGTATTTT CASKLDREGGGDTQYF
TRBJ1-5 . . TRBV18 TGTGCCAGCTCACAGGGGGAGTTGGAGCAGCCCCAGCATTTT CASSQGELEQPQHF
TRBJ2-1 TRBD1 . TRBV7-9 TGTGCCAGCAGCCAACCCGGGACAGGGGGGGGTGAGCAGTTCTTC CASSQPGTGGGEQFF
TRBJ2-1 TRBD2 . TRBV9 TGTGCCAGCAGCGTAGTCGGGACTAGCGATTTAGGCAATGAGCAGTTCTTC CASSVVGTSDLGNEQFF
TRBJ1-3 TRBD1 . TRBV28 TGTGCCAGCAGGGCTGACAGGGGGCCTGGAAACACCATATATTTT CASRADRGPGNTIYF
TRBJ2-1 TRBD2 few TRBV29-1 TGCAGCGCCCGTGCTAGCGGAGAGTACAATGAGCAGTTCTTC CSARASGEYNEQFF
TRBJ2-7 . . TRBV4-1 TGCGCCAGCAGCCCAAGCGGCTTGGGGTACGAGCAGTACTTC CASSPSGLGYEQYF
TRBJ2-3 . . TRBV4-2 TGTGCCAGCAGCCAAGATGTAGCGGAGGTAGATACGCAGTATTTT CASSQDVAEVDTQYF
TRBJ2-1 . . TRBV6-1 TGTGCCAGCACAGAATACAATGAGCAGTTCTTC CASTEYNEQFF
TRBJ1-1 TRBD1 . TRBV7-9 TGTGCCAGCAGCTTAGGACAGGGGGACACTGAAGCTTTCTTT CASSLGQGDTEAFF
TRBJ1-1 . once TRBV28 TGTGCCAGCAGTTTAAGGGGTTCCCCGAACACTGAAGCTTTCTTT CASSLRGSPNTEAFF
TRBJ1-6 . . TRBV28 TGTGCCAGCGTCCGTGCGGGGACCTATAATTCACCCCTCCACTTT CASVRAGTYNSPLHF
TRBJ1-4 . . TRBV5-1 TGCGCCAGCAGCTTGGCCATTGTGGGGGCAACGGATGAAAAACTGTTTTTT CASSLAIVGATDEKLFF
TRBJ1-3 TRBD1 . TRBV28 TGTGCCAGCATTCCGGGACAGGGATCTGGAAACACCATATATTTT CASIPGQGSGNTIYF
TRBJ1-2 . . TRBV28 TGTGCCAGCAGCCTTCTGGGGGGCTATGGCTACACCTTC CASSLLGGYGYTF
TRBJ2-2 . . TRBV10-1 TGCGCCAGCAGTGAGTCGAAGGAGGGGTCAAACACCGGGGAGCTGTTTTTT CASSESKEGSNTGELFF
TRBJ2-7 TRBD1 . TRBV28 TGTGCCAGCAGAATCGGACAGGGGGGCGACGAGCAGTACTTC CASRIGQGGDEQYF
TRBJ2-7 TRBD2 . TRBV9 TGTGCCAGCAGCGTAGACGGTAGCGGGAGCGGCGAGCAGTACTTC CASSVDGSGSGEQYF
TRBJ2-1 TRBD2 . TRBV30 TGTGCCTGGAGTGGACTAGCGGGGGGGGGTGAGCAGTTCTTC CAWSGLAGGGEQFF
TRBJ2-2 TRBD2 . TRBV5-4 TGTGCCAGCAGCTTTAGCGGGGCAAGGACCGGGGAGCTGTTTTTT CASSFSGARTGELFF
TRBJ2-3 TRBD2 . TRBV4-3 TGCGCCAGCAGCCAAAGAGCGGGGTTAATCAGAGATACGCAGTATTTT CASSQRAGLIRDTQYF
TRBJ2-7 TRBD1 . TRBV5-1 TGCGCCAGCAGCTATCGGGACAGGGCAAACGAGCAGTACTTC CASSYRDRANEQYF
TRBJ2-1 . . TRBV11-2 TGTGCCAGCAGCTCTCAACGGGAAAAAGACTCCTACAATGAGCAGTTCTTC CASSSQREKDSYNEQFF
TRBJ2-5 TRBD2 . TRBV28 TGTGCCAGCAAGATTAGCGGGGGGGCCAGGGAGACCCAGTACTTC CASKISGGARETQYF
TRBJ2-7 . . TRBV11-2 TGTGCCAGCAGCTTATCTCTTGACAGGCGACAAAGATACGAGCAGTACTTC CASSLSLDRRQRYEQYF
TRBJ1-2 . . TRBV28 TGTGCCAGCAGCCCTCCACAGAACTATGGCTACACCTTC CASSPPQNYGYTF
TRBJ1-2 . . TRBV28 TGTGCCAGCACATCCGTGCGGCGGGGGCCAGGATATGGCTACACCTTC CASTSVRRGPGYGYTF